The 13 T cell receptor beta chains presented below share a single source sample, sequenced in a study of glioma-infiltrating T cells. Using RNA template, CDR3s of TCR alpha and beta were amplified with iRepertoire arm-PCR. TCRdb recomputed calls from the multiplex PCR reads with MiXCR, one row per CDR3 protein. The sample has 150,000 to 200,000 distinct CDR3 sequences; around 40% are singletons. Sequenced material: glioma tissue, nonneoplastic brain tissue, or PBMCs (not recorded which). These receptors all stem from a human donor with low-grade glioma or glioblastoma, undergoing nonglioma brain surgery, or in good health (not recorded which).

Many counts were recorded for this clonotype. The chain is built from TRBV6-1 and TRBJ1-2; D may be TRBD1 (5 bases). The CDR3 is made up of 12 amino acids. With 6 bases removed from V and 7 bases from J, the gap between germline ends came to 12 bases. CDR1 and CDR2 from the germline V gene are MNHNS and SASEGT. The CDR3 region is CASRTTGGGYTF. The CDR3 nucleotides are TGTGCCAGCAGAACCACAGGTGGTGGCTACACCTTC.

Details on this clonotype: A much larger clone differs from this one at a single base, so this may be a read error. The chain combines TRBV28 with TRBJ1-2; no reliable D call. Germline CDR1 MDHEN, CDR2 SYDVKM. The CDR3 covers 16 residues. The V end lost 2 bases, the J end lost 1 base, and 14 bases lay between the germline ends. The CDR3 region is CASSLGLTPSNYGYTF. The CDR3 coding sequence is TGTGCCAGCAGTTTAGGCCTCACACCAAGTAACTATGGCTACACCTTC.

For this clonotype: A much larger clone differs by one base, so this may be a read error. V gene TRBV19 combines with J gene TRBJ2-1, with D unresolved. This CDR3 spans 13 amino acids. Between the trimmed V and J ends, which lost 8 bases and 6 bases, there was a span of 14 bases. CDR1 is LNHDA and CDR2 is SQIVND in the germline V gene (reference sequence). CDR3 in DNA: TGTGCCAGTGCCCATACTTCACCCAATGAGCAGTTCTTC. Amino acid sequence: CASAHTSPNEQFF.

This clonotype showed up just a few times. The CDR3 DNA sequence: TGTGCCAGCAGCTTGGCCGGGAGCGGGAGAGGAAATACGCAGTATTTT. Its protein product is CASSLAGSGRGNTQYF. The J gene is TRBJ2-3, the V gene TRBV5-4; 8 bases align to TRBD2. Germline values: CDR1 SGHNT, CDR2 YYREEE (reference sequence). The trim removed 0 bases at V and 7 bases at J, leaving 10 bases unmatched. The CDR3 totals 16 residues.

For this clonotype: Given a much more abundant clone one base away, this may be a read error. V and J are TRBV3-1 and TRBJ2-1; D is unclear. Germline CDR1 and CDR2: LGHDT and YNNKEL (reference sequence). This CDR3 is built from 14 residues. DNA for the CDR3: TGTGCCAGCAGCCAAGTGATGCGAGACAATGAGCAGTTGTTC. Encoded protein: CASSQVMRDNEQLF.

This clonotype was recorded a few times. This sequence joins TRBV20-1 and TRBJ2-5, with TRBD2 as a possible D gene (10 bases). Per germline, CDR1 DFQATT and CDR2 SNEGSKA (reference sequence). The CDR3 consists of 16 residues. Trimming took off 6 bases at V and 6 bases at J, with 26 bases between the two ends. The chain's CDR3 is CSATGGLAGDEKTQYF. The DNA for the CDR3 is TGCAGTGCCACAGGGGGCCTAGCGGGAGACGAAAAGACCCAGTACTTC.

The chain is built from TRBV12-3 or TRBV12-4 and TRBJ2-3; no clear D. This CDR3 contains 13 residues. Trimming removed 6 bases from V and 1 base from J, with 8 bases in between. The CDR3 DNA sequence: TGTGCCAGCAGATGGCGCCGCACAGATACGCAGTATTTT. As protein: CASRWRRTDTQYF.

In its sample, this clonotype was seen a few times. This sequence joins TRBV19 and TRBJ2-7, with 7 bases aligning to TRBD2. Germline V gene data show CDR1 as LNHDA and CDR2 as SQIVND (reference sequence). Trimming removed 3 bases from V and 3 bases from J; junction bases left unmatched: 8. This CDR3 has 15 residues. The CDR3 region is CASSIDSGGIYEQYF. For the CDR3, the DNA is TGTGCCAGTAGTATTGACTCGGGAGGTATCTACGAGCAGTACTTC.

This chain links TRBV4-1 with TRBJ2-1; D is possibly TRBD1 or TRBD2 (5 bases each). CDR3 length equals 14 residues. The germline V and J ends were trimmed by 5 bases and 7 bases, with 15 bases remaining between them. Germline V gene sequence: CDR1 MGHRA, CDR2 YSYEKL. CDR3 DNA: TGCGCCAGCAGCGACTGGACGGGACGGAATGAGCAGTTCTTC. Translation: CASSDWTGRNEQFF.

As regards this clonotype: A much larger clone is a single base away; this may be a read error. As the CDR3 is not closed by the conserved phenylalanine or tryptophan, this likely results from a read error. The gene calls are TRBV28 and TRBJ2-1; maybe TRBD2 (5 bases). Germline V lookup: CDR1 MDHEN, CDR2 SYDVKM. The V end lost 8 bases, the J end lost 3 bases, and 8 bases lay between the germline ends. This CDR3 comprises 12 residues. Here the CDR3 reads CASGGGYNEQFL. The CDR3 DNA reads as TGTGCCAGCGGAGGCGGCTACAATGAGCAGTTCTTA.

This clonotype was seen ten or more times. V usage is TRBV27 and J usage is TRBJ2-1, with 9 nucleotides matching TRBD2. V shed 6 bases, J shed 1 base, and the junction held 7 bases outside the gene matches. The CDR3 runs 16 residues. The V gene's germline CDR1 is MNHEY and CDR2 SMNVEV (reference sequence). The CDR3 spells CASRISGRGSYNEQFF. The DNA for the CDR3 is TGTGCCAGCAGAATTAGCGGGAGAGGATCCTACAATGAGCAGTTCTTC.

This clonotype was detected a few times. The rearrangement joins TRBV5-4 to TRBJ1-2, with 9 nucleotides matching TRBD1. Germline V gene lookup returns CDR1 SGHNT and CDR2 YYREEE (reference sequence). This CDR3 is 18 amino acids long. V trimming: 0 bases; J trimming: 2 bases; junction bases outside the gene matches: 11. In nucleotides, the CDR3 is TGTGCCAGCAGCTTGGTTCTCTACAGGGGGCGTTGGAACTATGGCTACACCTTC. Protein sequence: CASSLVLYRGRWNYGYTF.

In this sample, this clonotype turned up a few times. The chain carries TRBV14 and TRBJ1-1, with TRBD1 matching over 7 bases. CDR3 length equals 16 residues. Germline V gives CDR1 SGHDN, CDR2 FVKESK. V trimming: 2 bases; J trimming: 1 base; junction bases outside the gene matches: 7. The CDR3, as DNA: TGTGCCAGCAGCCAAAGACAGGGCCGGCGGAACACTGAAGCTTTCTTT. It specifies CASSQRQGRRNTEAFF. Combining the CDR3 with reference TRBV14 and TRBJ1-1 gives the whole variable domain EAGVTQFPSHSVIEKGQTVTLRCDPISGHDNLYWYRRVMGKEIKFLLHFVKESKQDESGMPNNRFLAERTGGTYSTLKVQPAELEDSGVYFCASSQRQGRRNTEAFFGQGTRLTVV.